The T cell receptor (beta chain) described here comes from a study of post-analysis software for immune sequencing data. The length of the CDR3 is 17 residues. The V and J ends lost 1 base and 1 base respectively, with 17 bases between them. The germline CDR1 and CDR2 sequences are DFQATT and SNEGSKA (reference sequence). cDNA libraries of TCR beta carried unique molecular identifiers. TCRdb used MiXCR to reprocess the PCR reads, holding one entry per CDR3 protein. The sample holds about 540,000 distinct CDR3 sequences, roughly 34% seen once. Concerning this clonotype itself: Its specificity is unknown.

Study observations and caveats: Included in a set of about five TRBV segments more frequent in patients than controls were TRBV5-6, TRBV5-1 and TRBV20-1. Clustering by F measure revealed strong co-clustering among samples prepared together in one batch.

The sequence came from a girl aged 2-17 years with multiple sclerosis. The sequenced sample consisted of blood. This chain uses TRBV20-1 with TRBJ1-5; possibly TRBD1 for D (5 bases). The CDR3 here is CSARVGEGRTSNQPQHF. The CDR3 DNA sequence: TGCAGTGCTAGAGTAGGGGAGGGAAGAACGAGCAATCAGCCCCAGCATTTT.